The 12 T cell receptor beta chains reported below all come from one sample, sequenced in a study of cytomegalovirus exposure and HLA in healthy donors. It was with 60 Vbeta and 13 Jbeta primers that the PCR ran. Generated by immunoSEQ multiplex PCR, the TCRdb table keeps only in-frame clones and is missing some. The sample shows some 110,000 clones, approximately 82% of them seen only once. Sample: PBMCs. Receptors were obtained from a man in his forties or fifties in good health and CMV-seropositive.

V usage is TRBV27 and J usage is TRBJ1-2; 7 nucleotides agree with TRBD1. J lost 2 bases, V lost 0 bases, and 6 bases had no gene match. This CDR3 comprises 16 residues. Germline assignment: CDR1 MNHEY and CDR2 SMNVEV (reference sequence). The CDR3 DNA sequence: TGTGCCAGCAGTTTATCCCTCGGCAGGGGGAACTATGGCTACACCTTC. Translation gives CASSLSLGRGNYGYTF.

The chain is built from TRBV19 and TRBJ2-1; D gene uncertain. This CDR3 has 14 residues. Trimming shortened V by 3 bases and J by 3 bases, and 9 bases separated the two germline ends. Per germline, CDR1 LNHDA and CDR2 SQIVND (reference sequence). The CDR3 DNA reads TGTGCCAGTAGTATTGGGCAAAACTACAATGAGCAGTTCTTC. Amino acids: CASSIGQNYNEQFF.

To note about this clone: A read error may produce the germline difference seen at one junction end. V and J are TRBV7-7 and TRBJ2-1; maybe TRBD2 (6 bases). Germline CDR1 is SSHAT and CDR2 is FNYEAQ (reference sequence). This CDR3 is built from 15 residues. CDR3 protein: CASSPDSSAYNEQFF. DNA of the CDR3: TGTGCTAGCAGCCCTGACTCTAGCGCCTACAATGAGCAGTTCTTC. The full variable domain, with the rest looked up from reference TRBV7-7 and TRBJ2-1, is GAGVSQSPRYKVTKRGQDVTLRCDPISSHATLYWYQQALGQGPEFLTYFNYEAQPDKSGLPSDRFSAERPEGSISTLTIQRTEQRDSAMYRCASSPDSSAYNEQFFGPGTRLTVL.

The chain recombines TRBV7-9 with TRBJ1-3, with D maybe TRBD1 (6 bases). Germline CDR1 reads SEHNR; CDR2 reads FQNEAQ (reference sequence). Trimming left V 3 bases short and J 4 bases short, with 10 bases between. CDR3 length: 14 amino acids. This chain's CDR3 is CASSFLGAGNTIYF. The DNA for the CDR3 is TGTGCCAGCAGCTTTCTGGGGGCAGGAAACACCATATATTTT.

The genes are TRBV6-4 and TRBJ1-5; D not certain. Trimming removed 8 bases at V and 0 bases at J, with 17 bases between. This CDR3 region has 16 residues. Germline loops: CDR1 MRHNA, CDR2 SNTAGT. CDR3 protein: CASLGRIIYSNQPQHF. CDR3 DNA: TGTGCCAGCCTCGGGAGGATTATTTATAGCAATCAGCCCCAGCATTTT.

The J gene is TRBJ2-5, the V gene TRBV7-9; TRBD1 matches 12 bases. The DNA end lines up better with TRBJ2-7; the J call may be wrong. The CDR3 contains 15 residues. The V gene's germline CDR1 is SEHNR and CDR2 FQNEAQ (reference sequence). The CDR3 bases are TGTGCCAGCAGCTTAGAAGGGGACAGGGGGCACGAGCAGTACTTC. Amino acids: CASSLEGDRGHEQYF.

This clone came up a few times. The chain carries TRBV30 and TRBJ1-2, with 12 bases lining up with TRBD1. Germline V gene lookup returns CDR1 GTSNPN and CDR2 SVGIG (reference sequence). With V trimmed by 2 bases and J by 6 bases, 10 bases remained unmatched. The CDR3 loop spans 16 amino acids. CDR3 in DNA: TGTGCCTGGAGTAAAGGGACAGGGGGCGCCATAGATGGCTACACCTTC. Residues: CAWSKGTGGAIDGYTF. The complete variable domain, with remaining parts taken from reference TRBV30 and TRBJ1-2, reads SQTIHQWPATLVQPVGSPLSLECTVEGTSNPNLYWYRQAAGRGLQLLFYSVGIGQISSEVPQNLSASRPQDRQFILSSKKLLLSDSGFYLCAWSKGTGGAIDGYTFGSGTRLTVV.

The chain uses TRBV6-1 and TRBJ1-2; D is ambiguous. The CDR3 is 14 residues long. The V gene's germline CDR1 is MNHNS and CDR2 SASEGT. The germline V and J ends were trimmed by 10 bases and 5 bases, with 20 bases remaining between them. The CDR3 loop reads CAILIGGYFYGYTF. The DNA for the CDR3 is TGTGCCATTTTAATAGGCGGATACTTTTATGGCTACACCTTC.

J is TRBJ2-5 and V is TRBV7-2; TRBD2 might be the D (6 bases). The CDR3 has 12 amino acids. In germline, CDR1 is SGHTA, CDR2 FQGNSA. V was shortened by 3 bases and J by 5 bases, with 7 bases between the two germline ends. CDR3 region: CASSFSGETQYF. CDR3 DNA sequence: TGTGCCAGCAGCTTTAGCGGTGAGACCCAGTACTTC.

V usage is TRBV10-3 and J usage is TRBJ1-6; perhaps TRBD1 as D (5 bases). The CDR3 has 14 amino acids. Germline CDR1 and CDR2: ENHRY and SYGVKD. V dropped 7 bases and J dropped 10 bases, with 17 bases sitting between them. The CDR3 DNA is TGTGCCATCAATGGCGGGGCGCGGGACTCACCCCTCCACTTT. Translation gives CAINGGARDSPLHF.

This clone was observed a single time. V is TRBV10-2 and J is TRBJ2-7, with 8 bases fitting TRBD2. The CDR3 loop spans 14 amino acids. From germline, CDR1 is WSHSY and CDR2 SAAADI. J was trimmed by 3 bases and V by 2 bases; bases with no gene match: 3. As DNA, the CDR3 is TGCGCCAGCAGTGAGATGGCGGGGGGCTACGAGCAGTACTTC. Protein: CASSEMAGGYEQYF.

This clone was seen just once. The chain recombines TRBV4-3 with TRBJ2-1; D might be TRBD1 (7 bases). CDR1 LGHNA and CDR2 YSLEER come from the germline V gene. This CDR3 has 16 residues. The V end was cut by 0 bases, the J end by 3 bases, with 12 bases between. This chain's CDR3 is CASSQDGRQGYNEQFF. CDR3 sequence (DNA): TGCGCCAGCAGCCAAGACGGGAGACAGGGCTACAATGAGCAGTTCTTC.